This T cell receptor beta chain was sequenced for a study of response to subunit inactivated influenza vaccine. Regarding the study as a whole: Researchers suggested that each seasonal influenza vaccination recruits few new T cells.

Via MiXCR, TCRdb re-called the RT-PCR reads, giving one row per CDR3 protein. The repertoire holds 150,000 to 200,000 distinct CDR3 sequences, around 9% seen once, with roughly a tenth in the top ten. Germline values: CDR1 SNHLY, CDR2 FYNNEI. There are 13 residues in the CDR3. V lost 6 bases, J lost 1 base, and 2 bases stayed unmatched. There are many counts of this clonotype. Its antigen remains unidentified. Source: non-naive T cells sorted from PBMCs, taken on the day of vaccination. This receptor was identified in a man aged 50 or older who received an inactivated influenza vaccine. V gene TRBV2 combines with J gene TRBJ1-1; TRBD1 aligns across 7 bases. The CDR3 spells CASRGDRNTEAFF. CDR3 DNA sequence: TGTGCCAGCAGGGGGGACAGGAACACTGAAGCTTTCTTT.